The rows below give T cell receptor beta chains drawn from one sample of a study of spatial heterogeneity in lung cancer. TCRdb re-called the 5' RACE reads with MiXCR, one entry per CDR3 protein. The profile shows roughly 36,000 distinct CDR3 sequences, about 6% of them singletons. The sample consisted of PBMCs, taken at surgery. These TCRs come from a male donor with early-stage non-small cell lung cancer. CDR3s include the opening cysteine and the closing phenylalanine or tryptophan. The order of the fields is V gene, J gene, D gene, clone size, CDR3 DNA, CDR3 protein. A D gene is named only where the DNA matches it firmly. Clone size is not always given. Where it is, it says once, few, many or a class for expanded clones.

V: TRBV30
J: TRBJ2-1
D: -
size: few
DNA: TGTGCCTGGAGTGTACTCGGTTGGGGGGATCCCTACAATGAGCAGTTCTTC
CDR3: CAWSVLGWGDPYNEQFF

V: TRBV20-1
J: TRBJ1-6
D: -
size: many
DNA: TGCAGTGCTAGATTCGGGGGATCAGGGAATTCACCCCTCCACTTT
CDR3: CSARFGGSGNSPLHF

V: TRBV5-4
J: TRBJ2-3
D: TRBD2
size: -
DNA: TGTGCCAGCAGCCGGGGACTAGCTGCGGGCACAGATACGCAGTATTTT
CDR3: CASSRGLAAGTDTQYF

V: TRBV12-3/TRBV12-4
J: TRBJ2-1
D: -
size: -
DNA: TGTGCCAGCATAAAAATAACAGGGAGGGAGTTCTTC
CDR3: CASIKITGREFF

V: TRBV6-2/TRBV6-3
J: TRBJ1-5
D: TRBD1
size: many
DNA: TGTGCCAGCAGTTCACTCGCCGGGACAGGGGAGAATCAGCCCCAGCATTTT
CDR3: CASSSLAGTGENQPQHF

V: TRBV15
J: TRBJ2-4
D: -
size: many
DNA: TGTGCCACCAGCAGACCCCCTGGGCAGGGCCTAGCCAAAAACATTCAGTACTTC
CDR3: CATSRPPGQGLAKNIQYF

V: TRBV7-9
J: TRBJ1-5
D: TRBD1
size: many
DNA: TGTGCCAGCAGCATAGGACAGGGCGGTCAGCCCCAGCATTTT
CDR3: CASSIGQGGQPQHF

V: TRBV12-3/TRBV12-4
J: TRBJ2-3
D: -
size: many
DNA: TGTGCCAGCAGTTTACTTGGGGTTCGGGCCTACACAGATACGCAGTATTTT
CDR3: CASSLLGVRAYTDTQYF

V: TRBV7-2
J: TRBJ2-7
D: -
size: few
DNA: TGTGCCAGCAGCAGACAGTCGAAAAGCTACGAGCAGTACTTC
CDR3: CASSRQSKSYEQYF

V: TRBV29-1
J: TRBJ2-6
D: TRBD1
size: many
DNA: TGCAGCGTTTCCGCCGGGACAGGGATCTCTGGGGCCAACGTCCTGACTTTC
CDR3: CSVSAGTGISGANVLTF

V: TRBV4-1
J: TRBJ2-7
D: -
size: few
DNA: TGCGCCAGCAGCCAAGGGGGGGCCGGCGGCTACGAGCAGTACTTC
CDR3: CASSQGGAGGYEQYF

V: TRBV6-5
J: TRBJ2-3
D: TRBD1
size: many
DNA: TGTGCCACTCAGGGGCCAGGGGGTGGTACGCAGTATTTT
CDR3: CATQGPGGGTQYF

V: TRBV18
J: TRBJ1-2
D: TRBD1
size: many
DNA: TGTGCCAGCTCACCGACAGGGGAGTATGGCTACACCTTC
CDR3: CASSPTGEYGYTF

V: TRBV20-1
J: TRBJ1-2
D: TRBD1
size: -
DNA: TGCAGTGCTAGAGGAGCTACAGCATTGACAGGGCTCAGACCTAACTATGGCTACACCTTC
CDR3: CSARGATALTGLRPNYGYTF

V: TRBV3-1
J: TRBJ2-5
D: -
size: -
DNA: TGTGCCAGCAGCCGTTGGGGGGCGGAGACCCAGTACTTC
CDR3: CASSRWGAETQYF

V: TRBV28
J: TRBJ1-4
D: -
size: many
DNA: TGTGCCAGCATGGGGGATGGTGGTGAAAAACTGTTTTTT
CDR3: CASMGDGGEKLFF

V: TRBV5-1
J: TRBJ2-1
D: TRBD1
size: many
DNA: TGCGCCAGCAGCCCAGGGGACAGGGAGGGGAATGAGCAGTTCTTC
CDR3: CASSPGDREGNEQFF

V: TRBV9
J: TRBJ2-3
D: -
size: -
DNA: TGTGCCAGCAGCGTAGCGGGGGGCCAAAGCACAGATACGCAGTATTTT
CDR3: CASSVAGGQSTDTQYF

V: TRBV6-2/TRBV6-3
J: TRBJ2-7
D: TRBD2
size: few
DNA: TGTGCCAGCAGTTACGGCCTCCGTAGCGGGGGGGCTTTAGAGCAGTACTTC
CDR3: CASSYGLRSGGALEQYF